This T cell receptor (beta chain) was identified in a study of cytotoxic CD8 clonotypes in ibrutinib-treated CLL. Trimming at V came to 2 bases and at J to 4 bases, leaving 5 bases not matched to a gene. The CDR3 consists of 14 residues. Germline V gene lookup returns CDR1 GTSNPN and CDR2 SVGIG (reference sequence). This clone is a singleton in its sample. Depth targeted 1 in 200,000 to 1 in 1 million T cells, averaging about 9.2x coverage per clonotype. Generated by immunoSEQ multiplex PCR, the TCRdb table keeps only in-frame clones and is missing some. The table has about 310,000 clones, just under 80% seen once.

The starting material was PBMCs, obtained before ibrutinib treatment. The J gene is TRBJ1-5, the V gene TRBV30; 7 bases are a match to TRBD1. This sequence was found in a human donor with chronic lymphocytic leukemia. The CDR3 nucleotides read TGTGCCTGGAGTACGGGACAGTCAAATCAGCCCCAGCATTTT. This sequence encodes CAWSTGQSNQPQHF.